These 21 T cell receptor beta chains share one sample of origin, sequenced in a study of PD-1 blockade in classical Hodgkin lymphoma (dated by TCRdb to 2019 to 2021). Library prep was done by the immunoSEQ multiplex PCR assay. Drawn from immuneACCESS, this table holds only the in-frame rearrangements with V and J called that TCRdb kept. Clones are partly lost; checked studies trace under half to an unresolved V gene and leave the rest unexplained. The sample has tens of thousands of clones on record, 60% to 75% of them singletons. The leading ten clones occupy about 3% of the sample. Interpreted using the paper, the time point label stands for: cycle 1 day 1 (C1D1), immediately before nivolumab initiation. All trial patients had relapsed after autologous stem cell transplantation, with cohorts A, B and C differing in prior brentuximab vedotin exposure. Sequencing used peripheral blood mononuclear cells (PBMCs), obtained at baseline. The receptors stem from a human donor with classical Hodgkin lymphoma.

This chain uses TRBV6-6 with TRBJ2-5, with TRBD1 matching 8 bases. Unmatched junction bases numbered 7, after V lost 5 bases and J lost 5 bases. The CDR3 has 14 amino acids. Germline assignment: CDR1 MNHNY and CDR2 SVGAGI (reference sequence). This CDR3 reads CASSNRDRWETQYF. Written as DNA, the CDR3 is TGTGCCAGCAGTAATCGGGACAGGTGGGAGACCCAGTACTTC.

This chain joins TRBV5-5 and TRBJ1-4, with D possibly TRBD1 on 6 matching bases. Germline assignment: CDR1 SGHKS and CDR2 YYEKEE (reference sequence). This CDR3 spans 14 amino acids. Trimming removed 4 bases from V and 6 bases from J, with 13 bases in between. Here the CDR3 reads CASSLPGADEKLFF. The CDR3 nucleotides read TGTGCCAGCAGCCTCCCAGGGGCGGATGAAAAACTGTTTTTT.

The chain combines TRBV2 with TRBJ2-7; 8 bases line up with TRBD1. Trimming at V came to 8 bases and at J to 0 bases, leaving 9 bases not matched to a gene. The CDR3 consists of 15 residues. Germline assignment: CDR1 SNHLY and CDR2 FYNNEI. CDR3 coding DNA: TGTGCCAGCGGCTATCGGACAGGGAGCTCCTACGAGCAGTACTTC. Its translation: CASGYRTGSSYEQYF.

V usage is TRBV6-4 and J usage is TRBJ1-1; 10 nucleotides match TRBD1. The germline gives CDR1 MRHNA, CDR2 SNTAGT. V lost 6 bases, J lost 7 bases, and 8 bases stayed unmatched. The CDR3 extends over 14 amino acids. The CDR3 loop is CASRRDRGHLEAFF. For the CDR3, the DNA is TGTGCCAGCAGGAGGGACAGGGGACACCTTGAAGCTTTCTTT.

The chain is built from TRBV25-1 and TRBJ1-2; no firm D call. Germline CDR1 MGHDK, CDR2 SYGVNS. Trimming shortened V by 1 base and J by 5 bases, and 11 bases separated the two germline ends. CDR3 length equals 14 residues. CDR3 in DNA: TGTGCCAGCAGTGAATTTTCATACGAATATGGCTACACCTTC. Its protein product is CASSEFSYEYGYTF.

The chain uses TRBV30 and TRBJ1-1; D is unclear. The germline V gene has CDR1 GTSNPN and CDR2 SVGIG (reference sequence). The CDR3 loop spans 13 amino acids. Trimming cost V 0 bases and J 4 bases, with 9 bases left between them. DNA for the CDR3: TGTGCCTGGAGTGTAAGGGTCAGCACTGAAGCTTTCTTT. This translates into CAWSVRVSTEAFF.

The V call is TRBV28, the J call TRBJ1-4, with 9 bases aligning to TRBD1. The CDR3 has 16 residues. Germline CDR1 MDHEN, CDR2 SYDVKM. V was clipped by 11 bases and J by 5 bases; unmatched bases: 15. The CDR3 DNA reads TGTGCCGGGAGCTCAAACAGGGGGCGCTGGAATGAAAAACTGTTTTTT. It translates to CAGSSNRGRWNEKLFF.

The chain carries TRBV7-9 and TRBJ2-2; TRBD1 aligns across 9 bases. CDR1 SEHNR and CDR2 FQNEAQ come from the germline V gene (reference sequence). The junction had 6 bases not matched to a gene; V was cut back by 3 bases and J by 4 bases. This CDR3 has 16 amino acids. CDR3 sequence (DNA): TGTGCCAGCAGCTTTACGACAGGGGGAGGCACCGGGGAGCTGTTTTTT. Protein product: CASSFTTGGGTGELFF.

The CDR3 coding sequence is TGCGCCAGCAGCTTGGCCATAACAGAGGACTATGGCTACACCTTC. Encoded protein: CASSLAITEDYGYTF. The genes are TRBV5-1 and TRBJ1-2, with D unresolved. The CDR3 contains 15 residues. V lost 0 bases to trimming and J lost 3 bases, with 12 bases between them. The V gene's germline CDR1 is SGHRS and CDR2 YFSETQ.

The genes are TRBV7-9 and TRBJ2-7; TRBD1 aligns across 7 bases. The CDR3 runs to 17 residues. Germline CDR1 SEHNR, CDR2 FQNEAQ (reference sequence). The ends lost 4 bases at V and 2 bases at J; junction bases unmatched: 14. This CDR3 reads CASSSAARGTATYEQYF. CDR3 in DNA: TGTGCCAGCAGCTCTGCCGCGAGGGGGACAGCCACCTACGAGCAGTACTTC.

This clone was seen more than once but under ten times. The rearrangement links TRBV28 to TRBJ2-5; D unclear. The CDR3 has 15 amino acids. Trimming pared 3 bases from V and 4 bases from J, leaving 15 bases between. CDR1 is MDHEN and CDR2 is SYDVKM in the germline V gene. CDR3: CASSLGGETRETQYF. The DNA for the CDR3 is TGTGCCAGCAGTTTGGGTGGAGAAACGAGAGAGACCCAGTACTTC.

This clone was recorded once. CDR3: CASSDRAVGSETQYF. CDR3 DNA sequence: TGTGCCAGTTCAGACAGGGCGGTTGGGTCAGAGACCCAGTACTTC. The gene calls are TRBV6-1 and TRBJ2-5; 7 nucleotides match TRBD1. CDR1 is MNHNS and CDR2 is SASEGT in the germline V gene. The CDR3 spans 15 residues. J was trimmed by 4 bases and V by 9 bases; bases with no gene match: 14.

This chain links TRBV7-8 with TRBJ2-3; 7 nucleotides match TRBD2. The germline CDR1 and CDR2 sequences are SGHVS and FQNEAQ. V was clipped by 5 bases and J by 9 bases; unmatched bases: 8. The CDR3 sequence is 13 residues long. The CDR3 DNA reads as TGTGCCAGCAGCCCCCTGGGTAGCGGGACGCAGTATTTT. Translated: CASSPLGSGTQYF.

The rearrangement joins TRBV5-5 to TRBJ2-4; 9 bases agree with TRBD1. The germline CDR1 and CDR2 sequences are SGHKS and YYEKEE (reference sequence). The CDR3 covers 14 residues. Trimming took 4 bases from V and 8 from J; bases not matched to a gene: 7. CDR3 nucleotides: TGTGCCAGCAGCCCCGGGACAGGGATGGACATTCAGTACTTC. Its protein product is CASSPGTGMDIQYF.

This clone was seen more than once but under ten times. In the same sample, other DNA sequences code for this CDR3. The V gene is TRBV27, the J gene TRBJ2-1, with TRBD1 as a possible D gene (6 bases). The germline V and J ends were trimmed by 2 bases and 3 bases, with 11 bases remaining between them. Germline CDR1 reads MNHEY; CDR2 reads SMNVEV (reference sequence). CDR3 length equals 15 residues. This CDR3 reads CASSLGGAGYNEQFF. The DNA of the CDR3 is TGTGCCAGCAGTTTAGGGGGCGCCGGCTACAATGAGCAGTTCTTC.

J is TRBJ1-1 and V is TRBV4-1; the D gene is possibly TRBD1 (5 bases). The germline V gene has CDR1 MGHRA and CDR2 YSYEKL. V was cut by 3 bases and J by 3 bases, with 14 bases left in between. The CDR3 consists of 15 residues. CDR3 sequence: CASSQAYTGDTEAFF. The DNA of the CDR3 is TGCGCCAGCAGCCAGGCCTACACGGGGGACACTGAAGCTTTCTTT.

This rearrangement joins TRBV7-2 to TRBJ2-2; 7 bases agree with TRBD1. Germline CDR1 reads SGHTA; CDR2 reads FQGNSA. The CDR3 runs to 15 residues. Germline trimming cut 10 bases from V and 3 bases from J; bases unmatched to any gene: 11. The CDR3 sequence is CATPPQGQYTGELFF. CDR3 nucleotide sequence: TGTGCCACCCCACCACAGGGACAGTACACCGGGGAGCTGTTTTTT.

The rearrangement uses TRBV11-2 and TRBJ1-5; D gene ambiguous. CDR1 SGHAT and CDR2 FQNNGV come from the germline V gene. CDR3 size: 15 residues. V dropped 0 bases and J dropped 2 bases, with 8 bases sitting between them. The CDR3 loop reads CASSLDRGGNQPQHF. The CDR3 coding sequence is TGTGCCAGCAGCTTAGACCGGGGTGGCAATCAGCCCCAGCATTTT.

CDR3 DNA: TGTGCCAGCAGGGACGGGACAGGTATCAATGAGCAGTTCTTC. The encoded protein is CASRDGTGINEQFF. The chain recombines TRBV6-5 with TRBJ2-1; 8 positions match TRBD1. The ends lost 6 bases at V and 6 bases at J; junction bases unmatched: 7. Looked up from germline, CDR1 is MNHEY and CDR2 is SVGAGI. The CDR3 has 14 amino acids.

The chain joins TRBV5-8 to TRBJ2-1; tentatively, D is TRBD1 or TRBD2 (5 bases each). The germline V and J ends were trimmed by 0 bases and 8 bases, with 21 bases remaining between them. CDR3 length equals 17 residues. Germline CDR1 SGHTS, CDR2 YDEGEE. CDR3 bases: TGTGCCAGCAGCTTGGGTGTGTGGGGGAATGAGGCAGATGAGCAGTTCTTC. This gives the protein CASSLGVWGNEADEQFF.

This chain uses TRBV7-9 with TRBJ2-7; TRBD1 or TRBD2 may be the D gene (5 bases each). Per germline, CDR1 SEHNR and CDR2 FQNEAQ (reference sequence). The V end lost 5 bases, the J end lost 0 bases, and 14 bases lay between the germline ends. The CDR3 runs to 15 residues. CDR3 in amino acids: CASSPRDAGSYEQYF. In nucleotides, the CDR3 is TGTGCCAGCAGCCCCCGGGACGCGGGCTCCTACGAGCAGTACTTC.